Shown below are 28 T cell receptor beta chains from a single sample sequenced in a study of early T cells in non-severe SARS-CoV-2 infection. TCRdb redid the calling of the 5' RACE reads with MiXCR, one entry per CDR3 protein. The sample contains roughly 75,000 distinct CDR3 sequences, about 15% of which appear only once. What was sequenced was whole blood. The receptors shown here come from an adult who was a healthcare worker with PCR-confirmed SARS-CoV-2 infection or an uninfected control (not recorded which).

V is TRBV11-2 and J is TRBJ2-1, with a weak D call TRBD2 (6 bases). The germline CDR1 and CDR2 sequences are SGHAT and FQNNGV. Trimming removed 6 bases from V and 7 bases from J, with 13 bases in between. The CDR3 extends over 13 amino acids. The CDR3 here is CASRIGEVNEQFF. In nucleotides, the CDR3 is TGTGCCAGCAGAATAGGGGAGGTAAATGAGCAGTTCTTC.

The sample holds many counts of this clonotype. The rearrangement links TRBV12-3 or TRBV12-4 to TRBJ2-3; 8 bases match TRBD2. Trimming at V came to 5 bases and at J to 6 bases, leaving 1 base not matched to a gene. CDR3 size: 12 residues. The CDR3 DNA sequence: TGTGCCAGCAGTCCGGGGGGGGATACGCAGTATTTT. It yields the protein CASSPGGDTQYF.

In this sample, this clonotype turned up a few times. The genes are TRBV7-6 and TRBJ1-4; D perhaps matches TRBD1 (6 bases). The length of the CDR3 is 17 residues. Germline V gives CDR1 SGHVS, CDR2 FNYEAQ. V lost 4 bases and J lost 5, with 20 bases in between. CDR3 in amino acids: CASSSRPTGMENEKLFF. CDR3 coding DNA: TGTGCCAGCAGCTCGAGGCCCACAGGGATGGAGAATGAAAAACTGTTTTTT. The whole variable domain, filled in from reference TRBV7-6 and TRBJ1-4, reads GAGVSQSPRYKVTKRGQDVALRCDPISGHVSLYWYRQALGQGPEFLTYFNYEAQQDKSGLPNDRFSAERPEGSISTLTIQRTEQRDSAMYRCASSSRPTGMENEKLFFGSGTQLSVL.

The J gene is TRBJ2-1, the V gene TRBV12-3 or TRBV12-4, with 16 positions matching TRBD2. With V trimmed by 8 bases and J by 8 bases, 6 bases remained unmatched. The CDR3 has 15 amino acids. CDR3 loop: CASSGTSGRGDEQFF. Written as DNA, the CDR3 is TGTGCCAGCTCGGGGACTAGCGGGAGGGGGGATGAGCAGTTCTTC.

This clonotype came up a few times. This chain joins TRBV6-5 and TRBJ1-6; tentative D call: TRBD1 (5 bases). CDR3 length: 13 amino acids. Trimming stripped 6 bases from V and 7 bases from J, with 10 bases between. Looked up from germline, CDR1 is MNHEY and CDR2 is SVGAGI. CDR3 DNA sequence: TGTGCCAGCAGAAGGGACGTAAATTCACCCCTCCACTTT. It translates to CASRRDVNSPLHF.

This clonotype has just a few counts. This chain connects TRBV18 to TRBJ1-1, with TRBD1 identical over 7 bases. V gave up 6 bases and J gave up 4 bases; unmatched junction bases: 8. The CDR3 has 14 amino acids. In germline, CDR1 is KGHSH, CDR2 LQKENI. CDR3 bases: TGTGCCAGCTCCCCCAGGGGGGTGAGCACTGAAGCTTTCTTT. The encoded protein is CASSPRGVSTEAFF.

With respect to this clonotype: Given a much more abundant clone one base away, this may be a read error. The V gene is TRBV3-1, the J gene TRBJ1-1; weak D call: TRBD1 (5 bases). The CDR3 has 13 amino acids. Germline-derived CDR1 and CDR2 are LGHDT and YNNKEL (reference sequence). The CDR3 DNA is TGTGCCAGCACCCAAGTACCGGGGCCTGAAGCTTTCTTT. Amino acid sequence: CASTQVPGPEAFF.

This clonotype was observed a few times. The CDR3 nucleotides are TGTGCCAGCAGCTTAGTGACAAGATCCTACGAGCAGTACTTC. Translated: CASSLVTRSYEQYF. The chain uses TRBV7-2 and TRBJ2-7; D not certain. The CDR3 extends over 14 amino acids. The germline V gene has CDR1 SGHTA and CDR2 FQGNSA. V shed 1 base and J shed 1 base, with 8 bases lying between them. The full variable domain, in which reference TRBV7-2 and TRBJ2-7 provide the parts outside the CDR3, is GAGVSQSPSNKVTEKGKDVELRCDPISGHTALYWYRQSLGQGLEFLIYFQGNSAPDKSGLPSDRFSAERTGGSVSTLTIQRTQQEDSAVYLCASSLVTRSYEQYFGPGTRLTVT.

The sample holds a few counts of this clonotype. The chain links TRBV11-1 to TRBJ2-7; D is uncertain. Germline V gives CDR1 SGHAT, CDR2 FQDESV (reference sequence). V was trimmed by 4 bases and J by 8 bases, leaving 9 bases between them. This CDR3 has 11 residues. DNA for the CDR3: TGTGCCAGCAGCTCCTCGTCGAAGCAGTACTTC. It codes for CASSSSSKQYF.

The genes are TRBV27 and TRBJ1-6, with D possibly matching TRBD1 (6 bases). The CDR3 is 13 amino acids. Trimming left V 1 base short and J 10 bases short, with 8 bases between. Germline V gene data show CDR1 as MNHEY and CDR2 as SMNVEV (reference sequence). The DNA for the CDR3 is TGTGCCAGCAGTTTATTTGGGGGCTCACCCCTCCACTTT. Translated: CASSLFGGSPLHF.

This clonotype has more than one count but fewer than ten. CDR3 DNA sequence: TGTGCCAGCACCCCTGGGGGAAACATTCAGTACTTC. Amino acid sequence: CASTPGGNIQYF. The rearrangement uses TRBV12-3 or TRBV12-4 and TRBJ2-4, with D perhaps given as TRBD1 or TRBD2 (5 bases each). There are 12 residues in the CDR3. Trimming shortened V by 7 bases and J by 6 bases, and 10 bases separated the two germline ends.

The chain combines TRBV7-9 with TRBJ2-2; 13 nucleotides match TRBD2. The CDR3 sequence is 16 residues long. The V segment lost 4 bases and the J segment 7 bases; nucleotides outside the gene matches: 6. Germline values: CDR1 SEHNR, CDR2 FQNEAQ (reference sequence). CDR3 nucleotides: TGTGCCAGCAGCTCCTGGACTAGCGGGAGAGACGGGGAGCTGTTTTTT. Translation: CASSSWTSGRDGELFF.

The gene calls are TRBV11-3 and TRBJ2-4; D is unclear. The CDR3 totals 14 residues. CDR1 is SGHNT and CDR2 is YENEEA in the germline V gene. The V end lost 5 bases, the J end lost 0 bases, and 8 bases lay between the germline ends. The CDR3 sequence is CASSRSEAKNIQYF. As DNA, the CDR3 is TGTGCCAGCAGCAGGAGCGAAGCCAAAAACATTCAGTACTTC.

This clonotype appeared a few times. V gene TRBV18 combines with J gene TRBJ1-1; 10 bases map to TRBD1. CDR3 size: 14 residues. J gave up 2 bases and V 4 bases, and 1 base lay outside the gene matches. Germline CDR1 is KGHSH and CDR2 is LQKENI. In DNA, the CDR3 is TGTGCCAGCTCACGGGACAGGGGAAACACTGAAGCTTTCTTT. This codes for CASSRDRGNTEAFF.

This clonotype was seen more than once but under ten times. The chain combines TRBV7-8 with TRBJ1-1, with D unresolved. This CDR3 region has 15 residues. Germline V gives CDR1 SGHVS, CDR2 FQNEAQ. Deletions cut 0 bases from V and 4 bases from J, with 12 bases between. The CDR3 spells CASSLATRKGTEAFF. The CDR3 region has the DNA TGTGCCAGCAGCTTAGCGACACGGAAAGGCACTGAAGCTTTCTTT.

This chain uses TRBV6-6 with TRBJ2-3; tentative D call: TRBD2 (5 bases). Germline V gene data show CDR1 as MNHNY and CDR2 as SVGAGI (reference sequence). V dropped 6 bases and J dropped 9 bases, with 13 bases sitting between them. The CDR3 spans 12 residues. CDR3 protein: CASSPTRETQYF. The CDR3 DNA follows: TGTGCCAGCAGCCCCACTAGGGAGACGCAGTATTTT.

This clonotype was seen more than once but under ten times. This chain joins TRBV12-5 and TRBJ2-7, with unresolved D. CDR1 is LGHNT, CDR2 FRNRAP, per germline. CDR3 length: 16 amino acids. V gave up 3 bases and J gave up 2 bases, with 17 bases separating them. CDR3 DNA sequence: TGTGCTAGTGGTTTCCCCTCTGTCGACGGTGCCTACGAGCAGTACTTC. Translated: CASGFPSVDGAYEQYF. Full variable domain (missing parts from reference TRBV12-5 and TRBJ2-7): DARVTQTPRHKVTEMGQEVTMRCQPILGHNTVFWYRQTMMQGLELLAYFRNRAPLDDSGMPKDRFSAEMPDATLATLKIQPSEPRDSAVYFCASGFPSVDGAYEQYFGPGTRLTVT.

This clonotype appeared a few times. CDR3 loop: CASSLAGATDTQYF. CDR3 bases: TGTGCCAGCAGCTTAGCGGGAGCAACAGATACGCAGTATTTT. This rearrangement joins TRBV7-9 to TRBJ2-3, with a tentative D call TRBD2 (5 bases). The CDR3 is 14 residues long. The germline V and J ends were trimmed by 0 bases and 3 bases, with 7 bases remaining between them. CDR1 SEHNR and CDR2 FQNEAQ come from the germline V gene (reference sequence).

This CDR3 is CASKGLAGGSYNEQFF. CDR3 DNA: TGTGCCAGCAAGGGACTAGCGGGAGGTTCCTACAATGAGCAGTTCTTC. The genes are TRBV12-3 or TRBV12-4 and TRBJ2-1, with 15 bases fitting TRBD2. Trimming took 7 bases from V and 1 from J; bases not matched to a gene: 2. The CDR3 covers 16 residues.

This clonotype turned up a few times. The rearrangement uses TRBV20-1 and TRBJ1-1, with D perhaps matching TRBD1 (5 bases). The CDR3 totals 14 residues. V shed 4 bases and J shed 0 bases, with 12 bases lying between them. Germline V gene lookup returns CDR1 DFQATT and CDR2 SNEGSKA (reference sequence). The CDR3 DNA reads as TGCAGTGCTACTCACAGGAACTTGAACACTGAAGCTTTCTTT. It specifies CSATHRNLNTEAFF.

This clonotype has more than one count but fewer than ten. The genes are TRBV12-3 or TRBV12-4 and TRBJ1-1; D is unclear. V shed 2 bases and J shed 0 bases, with 7 bases lying between them. This CDR3 region has 14 residues. The CDR3 DNA follows: TGTGCCAGCAGTTTATCCCCCTTGAACACTGAAGCTTTCTTT. It codes for CASSLSPLNTEAFF.

This clonotype was recorded a few times. The genes are TRBV7-3 and TRBJ2-1, with 10 bases identical to TRBD2. The germline V gene has CDR1 SGHTA and CDR2 FQGTGA. This CDR3 comprises 16 residues. Trimming at V came to 4 bases and at J to 2 bases, leaving 5 bases not matched to a gene. The CDR3 DNA reads TGTGCCAGCAGCTGGATAGCGGGAGGCCCCTACAATGAGCAGTTCTTC. Translation gives CASSWIAGGPYNEQFF.

This clonotype was picked up a small number of times. The V gene is TRBV29-1, the J gene TRBJ2-1, with 8 bases fitting TRBD2. CDR3 length: 17 amino acids. The germline V gene has CDR1 SQVTM and CDR2 ANQGSEA. The ends lost 7 bases at V and 1 base at J; junction bases unmatched: 15. CDR3 coding DNA: TGCAGCGGTGGAGGTACTAGCGGCAGTATTTCCTACAATGAGCAGTTCTTC. It is translated as CSGGGTSGSISYNEQFF.

V is TRBV25-1 and J is TRBJ2-1, with TRBD1 matching over 8 bases. Looked up from germline, CDR1 is MGHDK and CDR2 is SYGVNS. The CDR3 has 14 amino acids. V lost 6 bases to trimming and J lost 3 bases; unmatched junction nucleotides: 4. CDR3 residues: CASRGQGDYNEQFF. The CDR3 coding sequence is TGTGCCAGCAGAGGACAGGGCGACTACAATGAGCAGTTCTTC.

This clonotype has only a few counts. The chain joins TRBV10-3 to TRBJ2-2, with TRBD2 identical over 14 bases. The CDR3 totals 18 residues. After removal of 4 bases from V and 5 bases from J, the junction contained 9 bases not matched to a gene. From germline, CDR1 is ENHRY and CDR2 SYGVKD. This chain's CDR3 is CAISGLGLAGVETGELFF. In nucleotides, the CDR3 is TGTGCCATCAGTGGCTTGGGACTAGCGGGAGTCGAAACCGGGGAGCTGTTTTTT.

This clonotype was observed many times. The CDR3 DNA reads TGTGCCACCAGTGATCCTACGGGACAGGGTGTCTACAATGAGCAGTTCTTC. Protein sequence: CATSDPTGQGVYNEQFF. The rearrangement links TRBV24-1 to TRBJ2-1; 9 bases are shared with TRBD1. CDR3 length: 17 residues. V lost 3 bases to trimming and J lost 3 bases; unmatched junction nucleotides: 8. CDR1 is KGHDR and CDR2 is SFDVKD in the germline V gene.

The chain combines TRBV5-1 with TRBJ1-2; possibly TRBD1 for D (5 bases). Per germline, CDR1 SGHRS and CDR2 YFSETQ. The CDR3 runs 13 residues. Trimming left V 5 bases short and J 6 bases short, with 14 bases between. The CDR3 DNA reads TGCGCCAGCAGGGACCGGTTCAGGGATGGCTACACCTTC. Translated, it gives CASRDRFRDGYTF.

This clonotype was seen a few times. This rearrangement joins TRBV24-1 to TRBJ2-3; TRBD1 aligns across 7 bases. V dropped 9 bases and J dropped 1; count of bases not matched to a gene: 6. CDR3 size: 14 residues. Germline V gene sequence: CDR1 KGHDR, CDR2 SFDVKD. CDR3 sequence (DNA): TGTGCCACCGCCCGAGGACAGGGCACAGATACGCAGTATTTT. Its protein product is CATARGQGTDTQYF.